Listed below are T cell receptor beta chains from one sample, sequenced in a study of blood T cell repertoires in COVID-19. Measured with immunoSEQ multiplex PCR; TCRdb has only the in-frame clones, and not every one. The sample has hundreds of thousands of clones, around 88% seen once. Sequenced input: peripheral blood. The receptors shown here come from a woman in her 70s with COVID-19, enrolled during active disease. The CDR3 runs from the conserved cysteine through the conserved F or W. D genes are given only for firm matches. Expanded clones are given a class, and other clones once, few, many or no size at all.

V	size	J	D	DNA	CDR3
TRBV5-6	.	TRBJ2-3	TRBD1	TGTGCCAGCAGTTTGGGGACAGGAGTCACAGATACGCAGTATTTT	CASSLGTGVTDTQYF
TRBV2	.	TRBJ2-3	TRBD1	TGTGCCAGCAGTGATAGTGGCAGGGGGCGAGGCACAGATACGCAGTATTTT	CASSDSGRGRGTDTQYF
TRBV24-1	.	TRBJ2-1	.	TGTGCCACCAGTGATTTGAGAGGGGGCTCCTACAATGAGCAGTTCTTC	CATSDLRGGSYNEQFF
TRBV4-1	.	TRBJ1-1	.	TGCGCCAGCAGCCTAAATGGACAGTACCTGGAAGCTTTCTTT	CASSLNGQYLEAFF
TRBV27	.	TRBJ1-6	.	TGTGCCAGCAGTTCCGAGGCCCAAGTTCGTCCCCTCCACTTT	CASSSEAQVRPLHF
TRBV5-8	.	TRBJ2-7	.	TGTGCCAGCAGCTTGCGCGGGACAGCCGGCGAGCAGTACTTC	CASSLRGTAGEQYF
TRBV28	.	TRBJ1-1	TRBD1	TGTGCCAGCCACGGGAAGGGGGCGCGAACTGAAGCTTTCTTT	CASHGKGARTEAFF
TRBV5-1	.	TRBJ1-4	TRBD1	TGCGCCAGCAGCCTAGGGGACAGGGTTGGGAATGAAAAACTGTTTTTT	CASSLGDRVGNEKLFF
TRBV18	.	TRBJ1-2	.	TGTGCCAGCTCACCACCGTCACGGGGTGACTATGGCTACACCTTC	CASSPPSRGDYGYTF
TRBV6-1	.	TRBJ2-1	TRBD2	TGTGCCAGCAGTGGGAGGACTAGCGGGGGGGCCTACAATGAGCAGTTCTTC	CASSGRTSGGAYNEQFF
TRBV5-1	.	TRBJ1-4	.	TGCGCCAGCAGTCAAACAGGGAGCGAAAAACTGTTTTTT	CASSQTGSEKLFF
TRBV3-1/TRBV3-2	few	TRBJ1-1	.	TGTGCCAGCAGCCTTTCAGGCGCGAACACTGAAGCTTTCTTT	CASSLSGANTEAFF
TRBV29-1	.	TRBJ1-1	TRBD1	TGCAGCGTTGAATGGGACAGGGGAGAAACTGAAGCTTTCTTT	CSVEWDRGETEAFF
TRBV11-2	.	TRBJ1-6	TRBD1	TGTGCCAGCAGCTCAATACAGGGGTTGGATTCACCCCTCCACTTT	CASSSIQGLDSPLHF
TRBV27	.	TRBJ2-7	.	TGTGCCAGCAGTTTATCGTTCGGACTGTCCTACGAGCAGTACTTC	CASSLSFGLSYEQYF
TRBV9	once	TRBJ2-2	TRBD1	TGTGCCAGCAGCGCAGGGGGCGCGAACACCGGGGAGCTGTTTTTT	CASSAGGANTGELFF
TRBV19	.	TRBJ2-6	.	TGTGCCAGTAGCCGAGGGCGCGTCCTGACTTTC	CASSRGRVLTF
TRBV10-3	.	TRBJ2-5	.	TGTGCCATCAGTGAGTCGGCCAACCAAGAGACCCAGTACTTC	CAISESANQETQYF
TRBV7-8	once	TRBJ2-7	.	TGTGCCAGCAGCCCATGGCGGACTCTGAATCCCGAGCAGTACTTC	CASSPWRTLNPEQYF
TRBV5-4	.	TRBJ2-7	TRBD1	TGTGCCAGCAGCACGGCGGACAGGGCCGGAGAGCAGTACTTC	CASSTADRAGEQYF
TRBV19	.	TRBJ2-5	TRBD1	TGTGCCAGTAGTACTCAACAGGGGAAACAAGAGACCCAGTACTTC	CASSTQQGKQETQYF
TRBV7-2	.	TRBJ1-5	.	TGTGCCAGCAGCTTATCAGACACCAGCAATCAGCCCCAGCATTTT	CASSLSDTSNQPQHF
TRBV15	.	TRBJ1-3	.	TGTGCCACCAGCAGAGGGGGGGGGACTGGAAACACCATATATTTT	CATSRGGGTGNTIYF
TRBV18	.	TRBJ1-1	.	TGTGCCAGCTCCTCGAGCAGGTCGATGAACACTGAAGCTTTCTTT	CASSSSRSMNTEAFF
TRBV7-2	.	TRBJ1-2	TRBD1	TGTGCCAGCAGCTTAGCCCCGGGACAGGTCTATGGCTACACCTTC	CASSLAPGQVYGYTF
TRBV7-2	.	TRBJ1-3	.	TGTGCCAGCAGCTCAAGACAGGAAAACACCATATATTTT	CASSSRQENTIYF
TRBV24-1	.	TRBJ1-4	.	TGTGCCACCAGTCCGGGGGGTACTGAAAAACTGTTTTTT	CATSPGGTEKLFF
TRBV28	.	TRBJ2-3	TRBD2	TGTGCCAGCACCGCCCGCGGGGGGGCCCAGGCAGATACGCAGTATTTT	CASTARGGAQADTQYF